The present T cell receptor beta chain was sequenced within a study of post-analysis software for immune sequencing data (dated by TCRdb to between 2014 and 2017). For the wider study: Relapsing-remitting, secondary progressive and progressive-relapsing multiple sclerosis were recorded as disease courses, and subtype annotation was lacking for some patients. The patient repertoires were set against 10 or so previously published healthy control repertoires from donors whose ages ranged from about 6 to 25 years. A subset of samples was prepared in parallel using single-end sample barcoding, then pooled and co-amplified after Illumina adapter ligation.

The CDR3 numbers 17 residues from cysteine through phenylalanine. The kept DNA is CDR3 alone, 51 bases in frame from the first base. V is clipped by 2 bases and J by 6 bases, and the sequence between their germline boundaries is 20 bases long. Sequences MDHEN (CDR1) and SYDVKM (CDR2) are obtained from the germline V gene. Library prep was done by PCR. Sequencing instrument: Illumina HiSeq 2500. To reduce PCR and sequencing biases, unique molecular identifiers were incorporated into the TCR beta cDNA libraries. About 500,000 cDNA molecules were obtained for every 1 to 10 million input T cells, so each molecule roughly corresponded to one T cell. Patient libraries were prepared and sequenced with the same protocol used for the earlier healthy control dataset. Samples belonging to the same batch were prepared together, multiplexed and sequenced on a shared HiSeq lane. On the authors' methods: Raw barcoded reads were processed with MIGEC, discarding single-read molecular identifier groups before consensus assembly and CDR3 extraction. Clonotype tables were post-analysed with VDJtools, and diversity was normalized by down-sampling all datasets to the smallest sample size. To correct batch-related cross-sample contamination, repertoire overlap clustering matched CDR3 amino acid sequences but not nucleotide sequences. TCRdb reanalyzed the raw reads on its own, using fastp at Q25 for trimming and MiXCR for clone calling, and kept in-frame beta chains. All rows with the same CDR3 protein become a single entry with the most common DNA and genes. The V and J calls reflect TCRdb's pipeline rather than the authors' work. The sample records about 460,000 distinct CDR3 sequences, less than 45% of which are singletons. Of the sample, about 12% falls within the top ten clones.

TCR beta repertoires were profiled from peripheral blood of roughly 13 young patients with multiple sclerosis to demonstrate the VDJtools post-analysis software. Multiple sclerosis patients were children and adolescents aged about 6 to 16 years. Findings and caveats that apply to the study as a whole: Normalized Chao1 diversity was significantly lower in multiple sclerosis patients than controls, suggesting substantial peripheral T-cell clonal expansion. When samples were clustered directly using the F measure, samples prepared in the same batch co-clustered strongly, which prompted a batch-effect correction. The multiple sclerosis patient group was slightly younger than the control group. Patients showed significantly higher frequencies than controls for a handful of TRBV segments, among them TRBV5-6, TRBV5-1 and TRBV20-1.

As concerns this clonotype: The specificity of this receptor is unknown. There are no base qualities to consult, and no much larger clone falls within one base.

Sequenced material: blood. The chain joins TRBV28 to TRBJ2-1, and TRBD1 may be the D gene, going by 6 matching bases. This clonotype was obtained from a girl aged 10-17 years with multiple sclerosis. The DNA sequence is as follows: TGTGCCAGCAGTTTAGTCCGATCGGGACAAAAGGCCAATGAGCAGTTCTTC. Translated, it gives CASSLVRSGQKANEQFF. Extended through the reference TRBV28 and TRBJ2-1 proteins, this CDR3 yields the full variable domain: DVKVTQSSRYLVKRTGEKVFLECVQDMDHENMFWYRQDPGLGLRLIYFSYDVKMKEKGDIPEGYSVSREKKERFSLILESASTNQTSMYLCASSLVRSGQKANEQFFGPGTRLTVL.